This TCR beta chain was obtained from a study of T cell responses to AZD1222 COVID-19 vaccine. General observations from the study: A rise in Spike-specific TCR breadth and depth followed two AZD1222 doses.

Regarding this clone: Its antigen is unidentified.

The CDR3 is 11 residues long. V shed 3 bases and J shed 6 bases, with 6 bases lying between them. Germline values: CDR1 WSHSY, CDR2 SAAADI. Libraries were prepared by immunoSEQ multiplex PCR; TCRdb keeps only in-frame clonotypes and omits some of them. This table has roughly 95,000 clones, around 90% appearing once. The source of this sequence is an adult who received the AZD1222 COVID-19 vaccine. V and J are TRBV10-2 and TRBJ2-7; D remains ambiguous. Specimen: peripheral blood, collected 28 days after the second AZD1222 dose. In DNA form, the CDR3 reads TGCGCCAGCAGTGAATATATCGAGCAGTACTTC. It encodes CASSEYIEQYF.